The clone carrying this TCR beta chain was observed many times. Its target is unknown. The germline V gene has CDR1 SGHKS and CDR2 YYEKEE (reference sequence). Trimming cost V 4 bases and J 2 bases, with 19 bases left between them. The CDR3 runs to 16 residues. In Maryland, USA, blood bank volunteers were the healthy controls. The unsorted libraries originated from 2 million PBMCs kept at -80 C. This record belongs to a study of neurological immune-mediated disorders. Study results and caveats: None of the CDR3 amino acid sequences in expanded clones turned up in more than one subject, which points to private repertoires in all groups.

By 5'RACE with 10-nucleotide random UMIs, the cDNA was made. TCRdb passed the 5' RACE reads through MiXCR, listing each CDR3 protein once. This sample carries about 27,000 distinct CDR3 sequences, under 25% of them seen once, and the ten largest clones take 16%. Sequences were obtained from PBMCs. The rearrangement uses TRBV5-5 and TRBJ2-7; the D gene is possibly TRBD2 (5 bases). The sequence was obtained from a woman between 55 and 75 years old in good health. For the CDR3, the DNA is TGTGCCAGCAGCCCACGACCCGCCCACGGGGCCTACGAGCAGTACTTC. Its translation is CASSPRPAHGAYEQYF. The full variable domain, rest sourced from reference TRBV5-5 and TRBJ2-7, is DAGVTQSPTHLIKTRGQQVTLRCSPISGHKSVSWYQQVLGQGPQFIFQYYEKEERGRGNFPDRFSARQFPNYSSELNVNALLLGDSALYLCASSPRPAHGAYEQYFGPGTRLTVT.